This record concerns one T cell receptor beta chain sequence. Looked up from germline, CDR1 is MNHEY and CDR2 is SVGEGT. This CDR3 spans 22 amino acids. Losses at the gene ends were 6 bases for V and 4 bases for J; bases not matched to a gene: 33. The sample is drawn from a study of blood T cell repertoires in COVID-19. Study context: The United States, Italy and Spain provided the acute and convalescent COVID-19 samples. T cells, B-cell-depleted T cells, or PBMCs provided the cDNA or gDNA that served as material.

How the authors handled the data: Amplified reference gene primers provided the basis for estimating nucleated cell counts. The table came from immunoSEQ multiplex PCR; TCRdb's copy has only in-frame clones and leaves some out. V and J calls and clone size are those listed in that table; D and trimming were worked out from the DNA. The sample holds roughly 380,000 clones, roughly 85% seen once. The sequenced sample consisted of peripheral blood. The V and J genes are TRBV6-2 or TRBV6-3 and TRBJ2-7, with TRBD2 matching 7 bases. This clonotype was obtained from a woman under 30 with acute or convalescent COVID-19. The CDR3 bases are TGTGCCAGCAGCCAGCCCGTCGGGTTCTGGGGACTACAAAGGGACGGGAGATACGAGCAGTACTTC. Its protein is CASSQPVGFWGLQRDGRYEQYF.